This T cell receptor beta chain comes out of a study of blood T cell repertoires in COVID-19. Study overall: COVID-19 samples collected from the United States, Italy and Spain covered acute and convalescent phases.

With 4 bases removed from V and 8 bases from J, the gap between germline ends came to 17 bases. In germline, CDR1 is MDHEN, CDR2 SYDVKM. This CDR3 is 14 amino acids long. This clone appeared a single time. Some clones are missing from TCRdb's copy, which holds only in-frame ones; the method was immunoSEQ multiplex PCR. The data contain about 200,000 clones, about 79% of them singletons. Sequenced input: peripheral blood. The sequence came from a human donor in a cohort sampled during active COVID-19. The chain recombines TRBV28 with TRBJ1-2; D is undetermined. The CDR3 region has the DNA TGTGCCAGCAGTTCGACACTCTGGAGGGAAGGCTACACCTTC. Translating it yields CASSSTLWREGYTF.